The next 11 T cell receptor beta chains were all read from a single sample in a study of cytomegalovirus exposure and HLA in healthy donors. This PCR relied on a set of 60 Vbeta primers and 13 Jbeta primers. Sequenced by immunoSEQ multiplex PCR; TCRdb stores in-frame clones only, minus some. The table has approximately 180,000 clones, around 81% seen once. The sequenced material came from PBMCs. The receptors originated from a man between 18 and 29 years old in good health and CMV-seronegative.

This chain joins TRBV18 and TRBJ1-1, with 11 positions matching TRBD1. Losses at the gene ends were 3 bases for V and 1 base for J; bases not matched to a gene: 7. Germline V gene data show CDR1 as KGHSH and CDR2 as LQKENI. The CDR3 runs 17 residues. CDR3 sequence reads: CASSPNRGTGGNTEAFF. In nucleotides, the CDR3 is TGTGCCAGCTCACCCAACCGGGGGACAGGGGGGAACACTGAAGCTTTCTTT.

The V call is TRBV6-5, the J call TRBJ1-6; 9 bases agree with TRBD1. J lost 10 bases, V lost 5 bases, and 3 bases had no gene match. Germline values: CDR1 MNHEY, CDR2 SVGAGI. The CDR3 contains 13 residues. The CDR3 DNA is TGTGCCAGCAGTGCGGGACAGGGATCACCCCTCCACTTT. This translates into CASSAGQGSPLHF.

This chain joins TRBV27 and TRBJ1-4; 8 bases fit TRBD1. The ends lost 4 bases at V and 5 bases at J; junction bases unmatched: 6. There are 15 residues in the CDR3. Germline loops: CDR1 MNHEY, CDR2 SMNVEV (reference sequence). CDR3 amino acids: CASSSLRTGNEKLFF. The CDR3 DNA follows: TGTGCCAGCAGTTCCCTCCGGACAGGGAATGAAAAACTGTTTTTT.

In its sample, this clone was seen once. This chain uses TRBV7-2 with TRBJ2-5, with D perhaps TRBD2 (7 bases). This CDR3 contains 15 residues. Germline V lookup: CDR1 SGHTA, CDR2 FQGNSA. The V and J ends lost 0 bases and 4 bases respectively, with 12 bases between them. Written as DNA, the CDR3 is TGTGCCAGCAGCTTAGCGGGGGGAGGGGGAGAGACCCAGTACTTC. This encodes CASSLAGGGGETQYF.

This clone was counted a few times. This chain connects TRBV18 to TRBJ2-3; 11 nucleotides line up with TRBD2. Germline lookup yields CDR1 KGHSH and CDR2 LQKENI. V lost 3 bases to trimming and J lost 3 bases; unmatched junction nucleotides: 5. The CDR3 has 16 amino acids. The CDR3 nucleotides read TGTGCCAGCTCACCCCAGACTAGCGGGGAAACAGATACGCAGTATTTT. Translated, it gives CASSPQTSGETDTQYF.

CDR3 nucleotides: TGCGCCAGCAGCCAGACTAGCGGGAGCTACGAGCAGTACTTC. Encoded protein: CASSQTSGSYEQYF. The gene calls are TRBV4-1 and TRBJ2-7, with TRBD2 matching 12 bases. This CDR3 is 14 amino acids long. With 3 bases clipped from V and 3 bases from J, the junction kept 0 bases outside the gene matches. Per germline, CDR1 MGHRA and CDR2 YSYEKL.

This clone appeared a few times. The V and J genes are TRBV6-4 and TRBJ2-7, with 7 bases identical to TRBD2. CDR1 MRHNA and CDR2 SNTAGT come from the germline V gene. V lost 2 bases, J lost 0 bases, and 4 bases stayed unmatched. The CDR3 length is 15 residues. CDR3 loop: CASSDPSGNSYEQYF. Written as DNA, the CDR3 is TGTGCCAGCAGTGACCCTAGCGGAAACTCCTACGAGCAGTACTTC.

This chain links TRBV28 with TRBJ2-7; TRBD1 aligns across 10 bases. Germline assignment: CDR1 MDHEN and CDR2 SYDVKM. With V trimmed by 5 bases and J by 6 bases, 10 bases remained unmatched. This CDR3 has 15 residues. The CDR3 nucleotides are TGTGCCAGCAGTCTACCCGGGACAGGGGTCTCCGAGCAGTACTTC. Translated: CASSLPGTGVSEQYF.

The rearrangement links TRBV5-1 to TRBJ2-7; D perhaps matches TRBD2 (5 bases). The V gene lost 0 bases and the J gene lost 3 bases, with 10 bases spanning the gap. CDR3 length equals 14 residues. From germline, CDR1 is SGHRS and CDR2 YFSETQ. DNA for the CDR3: TGCGCCAGCAGCTTGGATGGGAGTCGCTACGAGCAGTACTTC. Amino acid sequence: CASSLDGSRYEQYF.

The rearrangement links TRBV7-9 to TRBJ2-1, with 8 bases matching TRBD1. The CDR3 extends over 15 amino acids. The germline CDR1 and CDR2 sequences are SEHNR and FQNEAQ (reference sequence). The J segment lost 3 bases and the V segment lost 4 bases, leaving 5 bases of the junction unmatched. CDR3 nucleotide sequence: TGTGCCAGCAGCTACAGGGGGGAAAACTACAATGAGCAGTTCTTC. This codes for CASSYRGENYNEQFF.

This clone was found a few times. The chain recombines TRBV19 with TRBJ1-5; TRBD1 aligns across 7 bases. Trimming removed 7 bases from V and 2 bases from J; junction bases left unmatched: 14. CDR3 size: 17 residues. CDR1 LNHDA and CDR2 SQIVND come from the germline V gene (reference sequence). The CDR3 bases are TGTGCCAGTACCTCATCTGTGACAGGGAGAGGCAATCAGCCCCAGCATTTT. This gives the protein CASTSSVTGRGNQPQHF.